A single T cell receptor (beta chain) is shown here with its context. The CDR3 spans 13 residues. CDR1 is SGHTA, CDR2 FQGNSA, per germline. These data originate in a study of monozygotic twins with inflammatory bowel disease. Via template switching, UMIs carrying a 6-nucleotide sample barcode were introduced. Nested PCRs (approximately 16 and 10 cycles, two total) were applied to TCRalpha and TCRbeta cDNA. TCRdb re-called the 5' RACE reads; every CDR3 protein appears as one record, without DNA. The sample's table shows 400,000 to 500,000 distinct CDR3 sequences. The receptor comes from a human donor with ulcerative colitis or Crohn's disease, or a healthy co-twin of an affected twin (not recorded which). The chain carries TRBV7-2 and TRBJ2-7; TCRdb calls TRBD1, which cannot be checked without DNA. Specimen: blood. CDR3: CASSAGKSYEQYF. Full variable domain (remainder filled in from reference TRBV7-2 and TRBJ2-7): GAGVSQSPSNKVTEKGKDVELRCDPISGHTALYWYRQSLGQGLEFLIYFQGNSAPDKSGLPSDRFSAERTGGSVSTLTIQRTQQEDSAVYLCASSAGKSYEQYFGPGTRLTVT.